This T cell receptor beta chain was documented in a study of PD-1 blockade in classical Hodgkin lymphoma. Overall study results and limits: With CD4+ cells, TCR diversity rose significantly by C4D1, but not with CD8+ cells. Patients excluded were those beginning nivolumab under 1 year after ASCT. Baseline diversity resembling that of newly diagnosed patients was seen in complete responders. Baseline TCR diversity was reportedly lower in newly diagnosed patients than in healthy donors. It was reported as lower still in relapsed/refractory patients.

Sequenced by immunoSEQ multiplex PCR; TCRdb stores in-frame clones only, minus some. The repertoire has under 130,000 clones, about nine tenths of them found once; the top ten carry roughly 19%. V was clipped by 5 bases and J by 1 base; unmatched bases: 11. CDR1 is MNHEY, CDR2 SMNVEV, per germline (reference sequence). The CDR3 totals 18 residues. Note on this clone: The antigen is not known.

The sample's time point: cycle 4 day 1 (C4D1), after 6 weeks of nivolumab. Each patient relapsed following autologous stem cell transplantation, and prior brentuximab vedotin exposure differed. This sequence originates from a human donor with classical Hodgkin lymphoma. The sequencing here drew on peripheral blood mononuclear cells (PBMCs), taken before the fourth cycle of nivolumab. This rearrangement joins TRBV27 to TRBJ1-2; TRBD1 matches at 12 bases. CDR3 DNA sequence: TGTGCCAGCAGTCCAACCCCCGGGACAGGGGGCGGTAACTATGGCTACACCTTC. It yields the protein CASSPTPGTGGGNYGYTF.